Below are 4 T cell receptor beta chains sequenced from a single sample in a study of cytomegalovirus exposure and HLA in healthy donors (dated by TCRdb to about 2017). The library was obtained by the immunoSEQ multiplex PCR assay. A mixture of 60 forward primers for TCR Vbeta segments and 13 reverse primers for TCR Jbeta segments was used in the multiplex PCR. Drawn from immuneACCESS, this table holds only the in-frame rearrangements with V and J called that TCRdb kept. Clones are partly lost; checked studies trace under half to an unresolved V gene and leave the rest unexplained. The sample records about 150,000 clones, 75% to 80% of which are singletons. The ten largest clonotypes hold over 0.6% of the sample. Sequences were obtained from PBMCs. These receptors were collected from a male donor in good health and CMV-seronegative.

This chain connects TRBV10-3 to TRBJ2-1; D gene ambiguous. Trimming took 0 bases from V and 0 from J, leaving 6 bases between them. Germline lookup yields CDR1 ENHRY and CDR2 SYGVKD. The CDR3 loop spans 15 amino acids. CDR3 in DNA: TGTGCCATCAGTGAGTCGGCAGGCTCCTACAATGAGCAGTTCTTC. Protein product: CAISESAGSYNEQFF.

This chain uses TRBV5-1 with TRBJ2-5; 11 nucleotides agree with TRBD2. The J call may be incorrect, as the DNA end agrees better with TRBJ2-7. This CDR3 comprises 15 residues. Germline lookup yields CDR1 SGHRS and CDR2 YFSETQ. The CDR3 bases are TGCGCCAGCAGCTTGGACGGGACTAGCGGATACGAGCAGTACTTC. Translation: CASSLDGTSGYEQYF.

The chain joins TRBV2 to TRBJ2-1; 12 bases line up with TRBD2. Germline assignment: CDR1 SNHLY and CDR2 FYNNEI. J gave up 2 bases and V 4 bases, and 6 bases lay outside the gene matches. The CDR3 extends over 17 amino acids. The CDR3 protein is CASSGPRTSGAYNEQFF. In DNA form, the CDR3 reads TGTGCCAGCAGTGGACCTAGGACTAGCGGGGCCTACAATGAGCAGTTCTTC.

This chain connects TRBV27 to TRBJ2-7; D gene unclear. V was clipped by 2 bases and J by 4 bases, with 12 bases between them. The CDR3 spans 14 residues. CDR1 is MNHEY and CDR2 is SMNVEV in the germline V gene (reference sequence). The CDR3 DNA sequence: TGTGCCAGCAGTTTACGGCGTCAGACATACGAGCAGTACTTC. Its translation: CASSLRRQTYEQYF.